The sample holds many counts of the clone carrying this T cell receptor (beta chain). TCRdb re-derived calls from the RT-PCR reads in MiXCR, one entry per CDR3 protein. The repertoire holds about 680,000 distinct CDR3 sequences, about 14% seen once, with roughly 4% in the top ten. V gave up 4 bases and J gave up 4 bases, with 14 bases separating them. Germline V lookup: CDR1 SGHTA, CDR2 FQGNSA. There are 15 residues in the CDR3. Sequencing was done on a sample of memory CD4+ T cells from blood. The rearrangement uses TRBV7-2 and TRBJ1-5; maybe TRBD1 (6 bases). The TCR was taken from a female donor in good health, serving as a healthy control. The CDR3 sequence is CASSSEGGLNQPQHF. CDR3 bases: TGTGCCAGCAGCTCCGAGGGGGGACTTAATCAGCCCCAGCATTTT.